This record concerns one TCR beta chain sequence. What it recognizes is unknown. TCRdb used MiXCR to reprocess the reads, holding one entry per CDR3 protein. The table records hundreds of thousands of distinct CDR3 sequences, roughly a third of them present only once. These data originate in a study of T cell repertoires in cytomegalovirus infection. Study summary: Recently described HLA-C-restricted plus well-studied HLA-B-restricted CMV epitopes were used.

Between the trimmed V and J ends, which lost 5 bases and 4 bases, there was a span of 11 bases. Germline V gene data show CDR1 as SGHTA and CDR2 as FQGNSA. This CDR3 is built from 13 residues. General study results and limits: Clonotype analysis showed dominance of the ex vivo response by HLA-C-restricted CMV-specific TCR beta clonotypes.

The receptor's source is a human donor in good health (CMV status not recorded). Some clones in this sample may be carry-over from other donors' samples. The sample in question was cultured PBMCs, obtained from culture after CMV antigen stimulation. This chain uses TRBV7-2 with TRBJ1-2, with no clear D. As DNA, the CDR3 is TGTGCCAGCAGCCCGCTCAGGTCCTATGGCTACACCTTC. This codes for CASSPLRSYGYTF.